These 17 T cell receptor beta chains came from one sample sequenced in a study of T-cell reconstitution after alpha-beta-depleted transplantation in children. For TCRbeta, the library was prepared with unique molecular identifiers. Via MiXCR, TCRdb re-called the PCR reads, giving one row per CDR3 protein. Of 500,000 or so distinct CDR3 sequences listed, approximately 32% are singletons. The specimen was PBMCs from the stem cell graft donor, collected from the stem cell graft. The receptors come from a human donor who donated a stem cell graft to a child with aplastic anemia.

The table lists this clonotype with a few counts. The rearrangement joins TRBV13 to TRBJ1-1; 7 bases match TRBD1. The trim removed 5 bases at V and 8 bases at J, leaving 11 bases unmatched. The CDR3 sequence is 14 residues long. Germline values: CDR1 PRHDT, CDR2 FYEKMQ (reference sequence). The CDR3 DNA follows: TGTGCCAGCAGCCCCAGAGGGGGCAGGGACGAAGCTTTCTTT. Translation: CASSPRGGRDEAFF. Full variable domain (rest looked up from reference TRBV13 and TRBJ1-1): AAGVIQSPRHLIKEKRETATLKCYPIPRHDTVYWYQQGPGQDPQFLISFYEKMQSDKGSIPDRFSAQQFSDYHSELNMSSLELGDSALYFCASSPRGGRDEAFFGQGTRLTVV.

This clonotype was picked up a small number of times. V is TRBV20-1 and J is TRBJ2-5, with 9 bases identical to TRBD1. Germline V gene sequence: CDR1 DFQATT, CDR2 SNEGSKA (reference sequence). J gave up 6 bases and V 3 bases, and 5 bases lay outside the gene matches. The CDR3 runs to 13 residues. The CDR3 is CSARRTGVKTQYF. The CDR3 DNA follows: TGCAGTGCTAGGCGGACAGGGGTGAAGACCCAGTACTTC.

This clonotype showed up just a few times. The rearrangement links TRBV6-2 or TRBV6-3 to TRBJ2-2, with D unresolved. V lost 1 base, J lost 4 bases, and 4 bases lay in between. There are 13 residues in the CDR3. Germline values: CDR1 MNHEY, CDR2 SVGEGT. The CDR3 coding sequence is TGTGCCAGCAGTTACTTGGGCACCGGGGAGCTGTTTTTT. Residues: CASSYLGTGELFF.

The chain couples TRBV28 to TRBJ2-7; 9 nucleotides align to TRBD1. Germline CDR1 reads MDHEN; CDR2 reads SYDVKM. The CDR3 is 13 amino acids. J gave up 11 bases and V 4 bases, and 9 bases lay outside the gene matches. CDR3 in amino acids: CASSSRGTGIKYF. The CDR3 bases are TGTGCCAGCAGTTCGCGCGGGACAGGGATAAAGTACTTC.

CDR3 sequence: CASTQIGLAGVYEQFF. The CDR3, as DNA: TGTGCCAGCACCCAAATCGGACTAGCGGGAGTGTATGAGCAGTTCTTC. The chain has TRBV6-2 or TRBV6-3 and TRBJ2-1; TRBD2 aligns across 13 bases. CDR1 is MNHEY, CDR2 SVGEGT, per germline. This CDR3 has 16 amino acids. V was clipped by 7 bases and J by 8 bases; unmatched bases: 11.

This chain connects TRBV4-2 to TRBJ1-2; 9 bases are shared with TRBD1. The V gene's germline CDR1 is LGHNA and CDR2 YNFKEQ. V shed 1 base and J 4 bases; nucleotides not matched to a gene: 4. This CDR3 has 15 amino acids. CDR3: CASSQGPGQGYGYTF. As DNA, the CDR3 is TGTGCCAGCAGCCAAGGGCCGGGACAGGGCTATGGCTACACCTTC.

J is TRBJ1-1 and V is TRBV18; no firm D call. V dropped 3 bases and J dropped 1 base, with 9 bases sitting between them. Germline CDR1 KGHSH, CDR2 LQKENI. There are 14 residues in the CDR3. This CDR3 reads CASSPSEGNTEAFF. In nucleotides, the CDR3 is TGTGCCAGCTCACCCTCAGAAGGGAACACTGAAGCTTTCTTT.

The chain uses TRBV30 and TRBJ1-2; perhaps TRBD1 as D (5 bases). Germline CDR1 GTSNPN, CDR2 SVGIG (reference sequence). V lost 4 bases, J lost 4 bases, and 13 bases lay in between. The CDR3 extends over 13 amino acids. The CDR3 sequence is CAWNPGLGYGYTF. The DNA of the CDR3 is TGTGCCTGGAATCCGGGACTAGGCTATGGCTACACCTTC. The variable domain in full, with the rest retrieved from reference TRBV30 and TRBJ1-2, is SQTIHQWPATLVQPVGSPLSLECTVEGTSNPNLYWYRQAAGRGLQLLFYSVGIGQISSEVPQNLSASRPQDRQFILSSKKLLLSDSGFYLCAWNPGLGYGYTFGSGTRLTVV.

This chain joins TRBV5-1 and TRBJ2-2, with 13 bases lining up with TRBD2. V gave up 4 bases and J gave up 7 bases; unmatched junction bases: 10. The CDR3 length is 17 residues. The germline V gene encodes CDR1 SGHRS and CDR2 YFSETQ. The CDR3 sequence is CASSPGLAGDRDGELFF. CDR3 coding DNA: TGCGCCAGCAGCCCCGGACTAGCGGGAGATAGGGACGGGGAGCTGTTTTTT. Full variable domain (remainder filled in from reference TRBV5-1 and TRBJ2-2): KAGVTQTPRYLIKTRGQQVTLSCSPISGHRSVSWYQQTPGQGLQFLFEYFSETQRNKGNFPGRFSGRQFSNSRSEMNVSTLELGDSALYLCASSPGLAGDRDGELFFGEGSRLTVL.

The chain joins TRBV27 to TRBJ2-3; possibly TRBD2 for D (6 bases). Germline V gives CDR1 MNHEY, CDR2 SMNVEV (reference sequence). The V end was cut by 5 bases, the J end by 11 bases, with 17 bases between. The CDR3 runs 13 residues. The DNA for the CDR3 is TGTGCCAGCAGTGACCCCTGGGGAGGATTGCAGTATTTT. This encodes CASSDPWGGLQYF.

The chain links TRBV5-4 to TRBJ2-2; unclear D gene. This CDR3 has 14 amino acids. V dropped 0 bases and J dropped 6 bases, with 9 bases sitting between them. Germline V CDR1 and CDR2: SGHNT, YYREEE (reference sequence). The CDR3 bases are TGTGCCAGCAGCTTGGGGTCCGGGTCCGGGGAGCTGTTTTTT. As protein: CASSLGSGSGELFF.

The rearrangement joins TRBV18 to TRBJ1-5; D not resolved. CDR1 is KGHSH, CDR2 LQKENI, per germline. CDR3 length equals 17 residues. V was clipped by 3 bases and J by 0 bases, with 15 bases between them. The CDR3 DNA sequence: TGTGCCAGCTCACCTTTAACAGTACGGAATAGCAATCAGCCCCAGCATTTT. Encoded protein: CASSPLTVRNSNQPQHF.

The V and J genes are TRBV7-8 and TRBJ2-5; a possible D gene is TRBD2 (6 bases). Looked up from germline, CDR1 is SGHVS and CDR2 is FQNEAQ. Trimming pared 7 bases from V and 5 bases from J, leaving 17 bases between. This CDR3 contains 14 residues. For the CDR3, the DNA is TGTGCCAGCACCCTAACCGGGACTTGGGAGACCCAGTACTTC. Protein sequence: CASTLTGTWETQYF.

The genes are TRBV4-3 and TRBJ1-4, with a tentative D call TRBD1 (5 bases). This CDR3 has 17 amino acids. V was trimmed by 4 bases and J by 3 bases, leaving 18 bases between them. Germline V lookup: CDR1 LGHNA, CDR2 YSLEER. DNA for the CDR3: TGCGCCAGCAGCCTAAGCGGAGGGGCTAAGCCTAATGAAAAACTGTTTTTT. The encoded protein is CASSLSGGAKPNEKLFF.

V gene TRBV5-6 combines with J gene TRBJ2-1; D is perhaps TRBD1 (5 bases). The germline CDR1 and CDR2 sequences are SGHDT and YYEEEE. This CDR3 contains 15 residues. The V gene lost 0 bases and the J gene lost 6 bases, with 13 bases spanning the gap. The CDR3 DNA reads as TGTGCCAGCAGCTTGGGTAGGGGTTGGGGCAATGAGCAGTTCTTC. It yields the protein CASSLGRGWGNEQFF.

This clonotype has a count of ten or more. J is TRBJ2-5 and V is TRBV29-1; no clear D gene. Germline V gene lookup returns CDR1 SQVTM and CDR2 ANQGSEA. Trimming took off 6 bases at V and 1 base at J, with 15 bases between the two ends. The CDR3 is 14 residues long. CDR3: CSVLLAPTQETQYF. The CDR3 DNA is TGCAGCGTCCTTTTGGCTCCCACCCAAGAGACCCAGTACTTC.

The chain recombines TRBV19 with TRBJ2-1; TRBD1 agrees at 9 bases. V shed 5 bases, J shed 3 bases, and the junction held 5 bases outside the gene matches. The CDR3 consists of 15 residues. CDR1 and CDR2 (germline): LNHDA, SQIVND (reference sequence). The CDR3 region has the DNA TGTGCCAGTAGTGTTACGGGACAGGGCTACAATGAGCAGTTCTTC. This encodes CASSVTGQGYNEQFF.